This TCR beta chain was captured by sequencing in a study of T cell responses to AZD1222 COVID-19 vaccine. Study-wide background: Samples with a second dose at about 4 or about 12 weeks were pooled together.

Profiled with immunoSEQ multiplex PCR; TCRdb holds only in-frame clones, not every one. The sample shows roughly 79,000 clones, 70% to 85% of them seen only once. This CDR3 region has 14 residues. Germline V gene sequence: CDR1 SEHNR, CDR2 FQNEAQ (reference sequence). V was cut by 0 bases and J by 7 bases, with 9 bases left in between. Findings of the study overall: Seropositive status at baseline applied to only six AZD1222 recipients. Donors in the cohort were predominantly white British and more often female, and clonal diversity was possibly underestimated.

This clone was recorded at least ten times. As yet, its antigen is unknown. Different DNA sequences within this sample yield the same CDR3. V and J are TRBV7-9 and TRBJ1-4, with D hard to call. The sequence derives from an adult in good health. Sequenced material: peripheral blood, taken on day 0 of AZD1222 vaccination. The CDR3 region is CASSLAQEGEKLFF. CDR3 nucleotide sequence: TGTGCCAGCAGCTTAGCTCAGGAGGGTGAAAAACTGTTTTTT.